This TCR beta chain was sequenced in a study of identical twins. Germline V gene data show CDR1 as SGHVS and CDR2 as FQNEAQ. The CDR3 consists of 14 residues. V lost 5 bases, J lost 12 bases, and 5 bases stayed unmatched. TCRdb re-analysed the 5' RACE reads in MiXCR, keeping a single row per CDR3 protein. The data show hundreds of thousands of distinct CDR3 sequences, around 6.1% seen once. The sequencing sample was made of naive T cells sorted from blood. The rearrangement uses TRBV7-8 and TRBJ2-1, with 15 bases that match TRBD2. The source of this sequence is a man younger than 30 in good health. CDR3 sequence: CASSRTSGRAAQFF. The CDR3 DNA sequence: TGTGCCAGCAGCAGGACTAGCGGGAGGGCCGCGCAGTTCTTC.